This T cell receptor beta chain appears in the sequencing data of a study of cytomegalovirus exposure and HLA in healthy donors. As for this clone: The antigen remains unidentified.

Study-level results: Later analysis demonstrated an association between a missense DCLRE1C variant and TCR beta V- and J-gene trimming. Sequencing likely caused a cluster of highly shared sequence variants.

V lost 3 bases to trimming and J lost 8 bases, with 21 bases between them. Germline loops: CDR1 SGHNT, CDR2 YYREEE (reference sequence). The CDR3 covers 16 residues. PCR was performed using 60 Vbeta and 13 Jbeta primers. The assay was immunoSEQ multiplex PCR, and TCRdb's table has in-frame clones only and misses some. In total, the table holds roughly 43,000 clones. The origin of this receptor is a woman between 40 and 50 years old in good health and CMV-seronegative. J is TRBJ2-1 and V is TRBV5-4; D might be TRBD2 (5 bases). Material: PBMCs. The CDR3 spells CASSSRGEGRVHEQFF. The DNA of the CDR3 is TGTGCCAGCAGCTCCCGAGGAGAGGGAAGGGTTCATGAGCAGTTCTTC.